This entry concerns a single T cell receptor (beta chain). The CDR3 consists of 14 residues. V lost 6 bases to trimming and J lost 3 bases; unmatched junction nucleotides: 5. Germline CDR1 reads MNHEY; CDR2 reads SVGAGI. These data belong to a study of blood T cell repertoires in COVID-19. Authors' data handling: Reference gene primer amplification gave nucleated cell count estimates. Here immunoSEQ multiplex PCR was the method, and the copy in TCRdb shows in-frame clones only, minus some. That table furnishes V, J and clone size, whereas the DNA furnished D and trimming. The table shows approximately 200,000 clones, with 88% occurring only once.

Sequenced material: peripheral blood. The V call is TRBV6-5, the J call TRBJ2-7; TRBD1 matches 10 bases. This TCR derives from a man between 65 and 85 years old with acute or convalescent COVID-19. CDR3 in amino acids: CASSYGQGVYEQYF. The DNA for the CDR3 is TGTGCCAGCAGCTATGGACAGGGGGTCTACGAGCAGTACTTC.